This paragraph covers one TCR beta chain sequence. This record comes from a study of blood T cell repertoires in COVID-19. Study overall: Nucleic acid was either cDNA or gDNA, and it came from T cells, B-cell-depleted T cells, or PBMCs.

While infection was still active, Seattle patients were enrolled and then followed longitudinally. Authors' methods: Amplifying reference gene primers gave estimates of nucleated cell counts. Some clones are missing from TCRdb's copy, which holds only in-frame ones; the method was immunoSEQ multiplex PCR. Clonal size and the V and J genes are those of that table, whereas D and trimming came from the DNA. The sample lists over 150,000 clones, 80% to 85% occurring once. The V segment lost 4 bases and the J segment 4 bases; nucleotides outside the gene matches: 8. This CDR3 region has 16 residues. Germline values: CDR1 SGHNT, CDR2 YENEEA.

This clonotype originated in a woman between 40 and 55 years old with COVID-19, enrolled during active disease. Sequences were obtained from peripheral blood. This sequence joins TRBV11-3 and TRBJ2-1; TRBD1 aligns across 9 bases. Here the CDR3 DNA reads TGTGCCAGCAGCTCCCGTCGACAGGGGGTATACAATGAGCAGTTCTTC. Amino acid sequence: CASSSRRQGVYNEQFF.